This TCR beta chain derives from a study of lymphopenia after photon versus proton radiotherapy. Findings of the study overall: Larger post-nadir TCR diversity loss correlated inversely with survival in deceased patients. Post-nadir diversity loss with photons came from oligoclonal expansion, particularly CD8+ Temra cells. Relative stability marked proton patients; photon patients lost diversity and naive cells.

Of note for this clone: Its target is unknown.

V was shortened by 5 bases and J by 1 base, with 18 bases between the two germline ends. The CDR3 extends over 16 amino acids. CDR1 MNHNY and CDR2 SVGAGI come from the germline V gene (reference sequence). Assay used: immunoSEQ multiplex PCR; TCRdb lists only in-frame clones, some missing. The table lists tens of thousands of clones, around four fifths of them singletons. The V gene is TRBV6-6, the J gene TRBJ2-7; TRBD1 is a possible D gene (6 bases). The specimen was peripheral blood, collected from a patient treated with proton-based radiotherapy. The TCR comes from a woman aged 65 to 85 with pancreatic cancer. In DNA form, the CDR3 reads TGTGCCAGCAGTCCCCGTGACAGGACCCCTTCCTACGAGCAGTACTTC. Amino acids: CASSPRDRTPSYEQYF.